The present TCR beta chain was sequenced within a study of Ad26.COV2.S vaccination and SARS-CoV-2 variants (dated by TCRdb to about 2021). As for the study more broadly: Donors in the vaccine arm were drawn from COV1001, a phase I-IIa trial of Ad26.COV2.S in healthy adults that was multicentre, randomized, double-blind and placebo-controlled. Throughout the experiments and outcome assessment, investigators stayed blinded to trial group allocation. Trial participants were randomized into five groups of five: low-dose or high-dose Ad26.COV2.S given once or twice, or placebo on both occasions. The TCR-sequenced set comprised about 32 samples: roughly 19 Ad26.COV2.S vaccine recipients, 5 placebo recipients and 8 SARS-CoV-2 convalescent individuals. Ad26.COV2.S was administered intramuscularly at a dose of 5x10^10 or 1x10^11 viral particles, either as one shot or as two shots given 56 days apart. Sequencing of the TCRbeta repertoire served to evaluate the specificity and breadth of SARS-CoV-2-reactive T cell receptors following Ad26.COV2.S vaccination.

CDR1 and CDR2 were assigned from the germline V gene as SGHVS and FQNEAQ. V loses 2 bases of germline sequence and J loses 6 bases, and the interval between the two ends is 13 bases. From the cysteine up to the phenylalanine, the CDR3 has a length of 14 residues. The only DNA kept is the CDR3, 42 bases in frame from the first base. Taken with the paper, the label for treatment or condition translates to: 19 received Ad26.COV2.S at low or high dose, single or two shots; about five received placebo; per-sample allocation not given. Repertoires of vaccine and placebo recipients were sequenced from samples taken on day 63 after the first injection. Cohort 1b enrolled some 25 adults aged 18-55 years at a single site in Boston, USA, between 29 July and 7 August 2020. Ad26.COV2.S was a replication-incompetent adenovirus type 26 vector expressing a prefusion-stabilized SARS-CoV-2 spike protein from the original Wuhan strain.

Findings and caveats that apply to the study as a whole: Comparable non-spike TCR breadth was observed between vaccine and placebo recipients, consistent with only spike being contained in the vaccine. According to the authors, total T cell responses may have been underestimated by the TCR breadth and depth analyses. Higher spike-specific TCR breadth was observed in Ad26.COV2.S recipients than in placebo recipients (P = 0.0014). The study was not powered for comparison of responses between vaccine doses or regimens. After vaccination, substantial breadth of spike-specific CD8+ and CD4+ T cell responses was reported.

A remark on this clone: The clone's antigen remains unknown. The input lacks base qualities; no much larger clone sits a single base away.

The immunoSEQ Assay was used to sequence TCRbeta CDR3 regions. After extraction, genomic DNA underwent amplification by bias-controlled multiplex PCR, followed by high-throughput sequencing. The study's own analysis went as follows. To quantify the absolute abundance of each unique TCRbeta CDR3 region, sequences were collapsed and filtered. T cell fraction was estimated by normalizing TCRbeta template counts to usable DNA, which was measured by amplifying reference genes present in all nucleated cells. Repertoire TCRs were annotated as SARS-CoV-2-specific by exact matching of V gene, CDR3 amino acid sequence and J gene to a known reactive TCR set. The reference SARS-CoV-2 TCR set was obtained from MIRA and was filtered for enrichment in COVID-19-positive ImmuneCODE repertoires, whereby public or cross-reactive TCRs were removed. Using the MIRA antigens, annotated TCRs were further analysed by specific ORF or by position within an ORF. Breadth was defined as annotated unique rearrangements over total unique productive rearrangements; depth was the summed frequency of those rearrangements. Two-sided Wilcoxon rank-sum tests were used to compare TCR breadth between groups. As stored in TCRdb, this immuneACCESS dataset retains in-frame rearrangements with V and J assigned. A fraction of the clones does not appear; measured against another copy, unresolved V genes explain less than half of the discrepancy, and the remainder lacks a known reason. D and trimming were read from the DNA, whereas the V and J calls and clone size are those reported in that table. The sample has roughly 330,000 clones on record, 75% to 90% of them singletons. The ten largest clones take up about 5% of the sample.

The source material was peripheral blood, sampled in a trial of Ad26.COV2.S vaccine versus placebo. The chain is made from TRBV7-8 and TRBJ1-1; TRBD1 is possibly the D segment (6 matching bases). The TCR originated in a person aged 18-65 years who received the Ad26.COV2.S COVID-19 vaccine or a placebo. The CDR3 corresponds to CASSLIPNRAEAFF. The DNA reads TGTGCCAGCAGCTTAATCCCGAACAGGGCTGAAGCTTTCTTT. The CDR3, completed at both ends by the reference TRBV7-8 and TRBJ1-1 genes, gives the full variable domain GAGVSQSPRYKVAKRGQDVALRCDPISGHVSLFWYQQALGQGPEFLTYFQNEAQLDKSGLPSDRFFAERPEGSVSTLKIQRTQQEDSAVYLCASSLIPNRAEAFFGQGTRLTVV.